These T cell receptor beta chains were read from a single sample in a study of response to subunit inactivated influenza vaccine. MiXCR, applied by TCRdb to the RT-PCR reads, yields one record per CDR3 protein. Among 600,000 to 850,000 distinct CDR3 sequences listed, roughly 15% were seen once. The source material was PBMCs from blood, sampled approximately 15 days before vaccination. These receptors all stem from a man between 50 and 59 years old who received an inactivated influenza vaccine. CDR3s include the opening cysteine and the closing phenylalanine or tryptophan. The D gene is left open where the match is weak. Size is omitted from some rows. Given values are once, few, many or a class for expanded clones.

j_gene: TRBJ2-5
v_gene: TRBV28
d_gene: TRBD2
abundance: many
CDR3nt: TGTGCCAGCAGCCTAGGAGGCGGGACTAGCTTCCGAGAGACCCAGTACTTC
CDR3aa: CASSLGGGTSFRETQYF

j_gene: TRBJ2-1
v_gene: TRBV7-9
d_gene: NA
abundance: few
CDR3nt: TGTGCCAGCAGCCCTAAGCCTGGCGAGGGCACCTCCAATGAGCAGTTCTTC
CDR3aa: CASSPKPGEGTSNEQFF

j_gene: TRBJ2-7
v_gene: TRBV7-2
d_gene: TRBD1
abundance: many
CDR3nt: TGTGCCAGCAGCTTAGCAGGGACAGGCTACGAGCAGTACTTC
CDR3aa: CASSLAGTGYEQYF

j_gene: TRBJ1-1
v_gene: TRBV4-2
d_gene: NA
abundance: many
CDR3nt: TGTGCCAGCAGCCTGGAAGGGACATCGGTCACTGAAGCTTTCTTT
CDR3aa: CASSLEGTSVTEAFF

j_gene: TRBJ2-1
v_gene: TRBV7-2
d_gene: NA
abundance: few
CDR3nt: TGTGCCAGCAGTTCGATTAGGGTCTCCTACAATGAGCAGTTCTTC
CDR3aa: CASSSIRVSYNEQFF

j_gene: TRBJ2-7
v_gene: TRBV4-1
d_gene: NA
abundance: NA
CDR3nt: TGCGCCAGCAGCCAAGTATCTTCGGGGAGCTACGAGCAGTACTTC
CDR3aa: CASSQVSSGSYEQYF

j_gene: TRBJ2-2
v_gene: TRBV12-3/TRBV12-4
d_gene: TRBD2
abundance: NA
CDR3nt: TGTGCCAGCAGTACTGGACTAGCGGTCGGGGAGCTGTTTTTT
CDR3aa: CASSTGLAVGELFF

j_gene: TRBJ2-7
v_gene: TRBV28
d_gene: TRBD1
abundance: NA
CDR3nt: TGTGCCAGCACCCATCTCGCCGGGACAGGGGGTAGAGACGAGCAGTACTTC
CDR3aa: CASTHLAGTGGRDEQYF

j_gene: TRBJ2-5
v_gene: TRBV18
d_gene: TRBD2
abundance: few
CDR3nt: TGTGCCAGCTCAGCGACCGGGACTAGCGGGGGGAATCGAGAGACCCAGTACTTC
CDR3aa: CASSATGTSGGNRETQYF

j_gene: TRBJ1-1
v_gene: TRBV19
d_gene: NA
abundance: many
CDR3nt: TGTGCCAGTAGGCCAGGGGACCAGAACACTGAAGCTTTCTTT
CDR3aa: CASRPGDQNTEAFF

j_gene: TRBJ2-1
v_gene: TRBV4-3
d_gene: NA
abundance: NA
CDR3nt: TGCGCCAGCAGCCAAGAAGCCCAAGGAAGGGGGGTCGAGCAGTTCTTC
CDR3aa: CASSQEAQGRGVEQFF

j_gene: TRBJ2-2
v_gene: TRBV2
d_gene: TRBD1
abundance: NA
CDR3nt: TGTGCCAGCAGTGCGGGATTGGACAGGGGCACCGGGGAGCTGTTTTTT
CDR3aa: CASSAGLDRGTGELFF

j_gene: TRBJ2-5
v_gene: TRBV28
d_gene: TRBD2
abundance: few
CDR3nt: TGTGCCAGCAGTTTAAGTCCTAGCGGGGGCGTCGAGACCCAGTACTTC
CDR3aa: CASSLSPSGGVETQYF

j_gene: TRBJ2-7
v_gene: TRBV27
d_gene: NA
abundance: few
CDR3nt: TGTGCCAGCAGGGCTCGGGGGTCGTACTACGAGCAGTACTTC
CDR3aa: CASRARGSYYEQYF

j_gene: TRBJ2-1
v_gene: TRBV15
d_gene: NA
abundance: NA
CDR3nt: TGTGCCACCAGCAGTAGGATCGACTACAATGAGCAGTTCTTC
CDR3aa: CATSSRIDYNEQFF

j_gene: TRBJ2-3
v_gene: TRBV7-6
d_gene: TRBD2
abundance: NA
CDR3nt: TGTGCCAGCAGTAGACTAGCGGGAGGGAAGGGCGATACGCAGTATTTT
CDR3aa: CASSRLAGGKGDTQYF

j_gene: TRBJ2-3
v_gene: TRBV29-1
d_gene: NA
abundance: NA
CDR3nt: TGCAGCGCCGGACTGGTCTCACAGGATACGCAGTATTTT
CDR3aa: CSAGLVSQDTQYF

j_gene: TRBJ2-7
v_gene: TRBV6-5
d_gene: NA
abundance: few
CDR3nt: TGTGCCAGCAGTTACACGGACAGAGTCTACGAGCAGTACTTC
CDR3aa: CASSYTDRVYEQYF

j_gene: TRBJ2-3
v_gene: TRBV7-2
d_gene: NA
abundance: NA
CDR3nt: TGTGCCAGCAGCCGCCAAGGGCAGGGAAGCACAGATACGCAGTATTTT
CDR3aa: CASSRQGQGSTDTQYF

j_gene: TRBJ1-6
v_gene: TRBV7-6
d_gene: TRBD1
abundance: few
CDR3nt: TGTGCCAGCAGCGACCTAGGACAGGGTAATTCACCCCTCCACTTT
CDR3aa: CASSDLGQGNSPLHF

j_gene: TRBJ2-2
v_gene: TRBV6-1
d_gene: TRBD1
abundance: NA
CDR3nt: TGTGCCAGCAGACAACAGGGGGCAAGGAACACCGGGGAGCTGTTTTTT
CDR3aa: CASRQQGARNTGELFF

j_gene: TRBJ1-2
v_gene: TRBV25-1
d_gene: NA
abundance: NA
CDR3nt: TGTGCCAGCAGTGAATTGGGAGGCAGGGAAAAGTATGGCTACACCTTC
CDR3aa: CASSELGGREKYGYTF

j_gene: TRBJ1-5
v_gene: TRBV29-1
d_gene: TRBD1
abundance: few
CDR3nt: TGCAGCGTCGTAGGGACAGGGAAAAATCAGCCCCAGCATTTT
CDR3aa: CSVVGTGKNQPQHF

j_gene: TRBJ2-5
v_gene: TRBV28
d_gene: NA
abundance: NA
CDR3nt: TGTGCCAGCAGTGGGTTGAGGGGAACCTGGGAGACCCAGTACTTC
CDR3aa: CASSGLRGTWETQYF

j_gene: TRBJ1-5
v_gene: TRBV28
d_gene: NA
abundance: NA
CDR3nt: TGTGCCAGCCAGGTGCGGGATCAGCCCCAGCATTTT
CDR3aa: CASQVRDQPQHF

j_gene: TRBJ2-2
v_gene: TRBV12-3/TRBV12-4
d_gene: NA
abundance: NA
CDR3nt: TGTGCCAGCAGTCCCCCCGCGGGCGGGGAGCTGTTTTTT
CDR3aa: CASSPPAGGELFF

j_gene: TRBJ2-1
v_gene: TRBV5-6
d_gene: NA
abundance: NA
CDR3nt: TGTGCCAGCAGCCGGCGGGAAGTAAATGAGCAGTTCTTC
CDR3aa: CASSRREVNEQFF

j_gene: TRBJ2-7
v_gene: TRBV27
d_gene: NA
abundance: few
CDR3nt: TGTGCCAGCAGTTTATCGTCGTGGCCGGGACTGACCTACGAGCAGTACTTC
CDR3aa: CASSLSSWPGLTYEQYF

j_gene: TRBJ2-5
v_gene: TRBV28
d_gene: TRBD2
abundance: few
CDR3nt: TGTGCCAGCAGAAATCCGGGACTAGCGCAAGAGACCCAGTACTTC
CDR3aa: CASRNPGLAQETQYF

j_gene: TRBJ2-1
v_gene: TRBV7-9
d_gene: NA
abundance: NA
CDR3nt: TGTGCCAGCAGCCCATCACTGGGCAATGAGCAGTTCTTC
CDR3aa: CASSPSLGNEQFF

j_gene: TRBJ1-2
v_gene: TRBV10-3
d_gene: TRBD1
abundance: many
CDR3nt: TGTGCCATCACCTCGACAGGGAACTATGGCTACACCTTC
CDR3aa: CAITSTGNYGYTF

j_gene: TRBJ2-3
v_gene: TRBV7-2
d_gene: NA
abundance: many
CDR3nt: TGTGCCAGCAGCATCTTCCGCACAGATACGCAGTATTTT
CDR3aa: CASSIFRTDTQYF

j_gene: TRBJ2-2
v_gene: TRBV7-3
d_gene: NA
abundance: many
CDR3nt: TGTGCCAGCAGCTTACAGGGGTCGGGCACCGGGGAGCTGTTTTTT
CDR3aa: CASSLQGSGTGELFF

j_gene: TRBJ2-1
v_gene: TRBV10-3
d_gene: TRBD1
abundance: many
CDR3nt: TGTGCCATCAGTGAGGAGGGGACAGGGTACAATGAGCAGTTCTTC
CDR3aa: CAISEEGTGYNEQFF

j_gene: TRBJ2-5
v_gene: TRBV3-1
d_gene: TRBD2
abundance: NA
CDR3nt: TGTGCCAGCAGCCGTAGTAGCGGGAGAGTTGAGACCCAGTACTTC
CDR3aa: CASSRSSGRVETQYF

j_gene: TRBJ2-2
v_gene: TRBV28
d_gene: TRBD1
abundance: many
CDR3nt: TGTGCCAGCAGTTTACCGGGACAGGGCCTACACACCGGGGAGCTGTTTTTT
CDR3aa: CASSLPGQGLHTGELFF

j_gene: TRBJ2-7
v_gene: TRBV2
d_gene: NA
abundance: many
CDR3nt: TGTGCCAGCAGTCCAAGGGTGAACGAGCTTGAGCAGTACTTC
CDR3aa: CASSPRVNELEQYF

j_gene: TRBJ1-2
v_gene: TRBV28
d_gene: NA
abundance: NA
CDR3nt: TGTGCCAGCAGTCCCGTAGAGGGGTCGCGTGGCTACACCTTC
CDR3aa: CASSPVEGSRGYTF

j_gene: TRBJ2-3
v_gene: TRBV5-1
d_gene: NA
abundance: few
CDR3nt: TGCGCCAGCAGCTTGGGACGGGATACGTATAGCACAGATACGCAGTATTTT
CDR3aa: CASSLGRDTYSTDTQYF

j_gene: TRBJ2-2
v_gene: TRBV24-1
d_gene: TRBD2
abundance: many
CDR3nt: TGTGCCACGTCGGAGCGGGACGGACGAACCGGGGAGCTGTTTTTT
CDR3aa: CATSERDGRTGELFF

j_gene: TRBJ2-5
v_gene: TRBV7-6
d_gene: NA
abundance: NA
CDR3nt: TGTGCCAGCAGCTTAGTCGTAGGGGGCCAGTACTTC
CDR3aa: CASSLVVGGQYF

j_gene: TRBJ2-1
v_gene: TRBV9
d_gene: NA
abundance: few
CDR3nt: TGTGCCAGCAGCGTAGACTACTCGAGCTCCTACAATGAGCAGTTCTTC
CDR3aa: CASSVDYSSSYNEQFF

j_gene: TRBJ1-5
v_gene: TRBV28
d_gene: NA
abundance: many
CDR3nt: TGTGCCAACCAGGCCAGGACAAATCAGCCCCAGCATTTT
CDR3aa: CANQARTNQPQHF

j_gene: TRBJ2-1
v_gene: TRBV30
d_gene: NA
abundance: NA
CDR3nt: TGTGCCTGGAGTAAGTTGCGTGAGCAGTTCTTC
CDR3aa: CAWSKLREQFF

j_gene: TRBJ1-5
v_gene: TRBV4-1
d_gene: NA
abundance: NA
CDR3nt: TGCGCCAGCAGCCAAGGGGGCGGGGGCAATCAGCCCCAGCATTTT
CDR3aa: CASSQGGGGNQPQHF

j_gene: TRBJ2-2
v_gene: TRBV20-1
d_gene: NA
abundance: NA
CDR3nt: TGCAGTGCCAACCGCGGGGGCGGCACCGGGGAGCTGTTTTTT
CDR3aa: CSANRGGGTGELFF

j_gene: TRBJ2-1
v_gene: TRBV9
d_gene: TRBD1
abundance: many
CDR3nt: TGTGCCAGCAGCCCTTACAGGGGTCCTACCTACAATGAGCAGTTCTTC
CDR3aa: CASSPYRGPTYNEQFF

j_gene: TRBJ2-2
v_gene: TRBV10-3
d_gene: TRBD2
abundance: NA
CDR3nt: TGTGCCATCAGTGCTGCACGTGGGACTAGCGAGAACACCGGGGAGCTGTTTTTT
CDR3aa: CAISAARGTSENTGELFF

j_gene: TRBJ2-1
v_gene: TRBV6-2/TRBV6-3
d_gene: NA
abundance: few
CDR3nt: TGTGCCAGCAGTCCTTCACTAGCCTCTGGTTACAATGAGCAGTTCTTC
CDR3aa: CASSPSLASGYNEQFF

j_gene: TRBJ2-1
v_gene: TRBV7-2
d_gene: TRBD2
abundance: few
CDR3nt: TGTGCCAGCAGCTTAGCAGCTAGCGGGGGGGCCAATGAGCAGTTCTTC
CDR3aa: CASSLAASGGANEQFF

j_gene: TRBJ2-5
v_gene: TRBV9
d_gene: NA
abundance: NA
CDR3nt: TGTGCCAGCAGCGTAGGAGGGGTTATGGAGACCCAGTACTTC
CDR3aa: CASSVGGVMETQYF

j_gene: TRBJ2-5
v_gene: TRBV24-1
d_gene: NA
abundance: many
CDR3nt: TGTGCCACCAGTGATGCGAAAACCGGGACACTCCAAGAGACCCAGTACTTC
CDR3aa: CATSDAKTGTLQETQYF

j_gene: TRBJ2-7
v_gene: TRBV28
d_gene: TRBD1
abundance: few
CDR3nt: TGTGCCACCGTAGGGGAGACGGGACAGGGGTTTGACGAGCAGTACTTC
CDR3aa: CATVGETGQGFDEQYF

j_gene: TRBJ1-2
v_gene: TRBV29-1
d_gene: NA
abundance: NA
CDR3nt: TGCAGCGTTAGGATCGGGGTATGGGGCTACACCTTC
CDR3aa: CSVRIGVWGYTF

j_gene: TRBJ2-1
v_gene: TRBV7-9
d_gene: TRBD2
abundance: few
CDR3nt: TGTGCCAGCAGGTGGACTAGCGGGACGGTTGAGCAGTTCTTC
CDR3aa: CASRWTSGTVEQFF